Listed here are 14 T cell receptor beta chains from one sample, sequenced in a study of T cells after yellow fever vaccination. TCRdb ran MiXCR on the 5' RACE reads and lists one entry per CDR3 protein. The table includes some 350,000 distinct CDR3 sequences, about 6% detected once. Specimen: PBMCs, collected 5 days after the yellow fever booster vaccination. The receptors stem from a man aged 25 to 40 who received the YFV17D yellow fever vaccine.

This rearrangement joins TRBV7-2 to TRBJ2-1; 7 bases fit TRBD2. The length of the CDR3 is 16 residues. Germline assignment: CDR1 SGHTA and CDR2 FQGNSA. Trimming at V came to 1 base and at J to 9 bases, leaving 12 bases not matched to a gene. The CDR3 region is CASSLDRDYYVTEQFF. CDR3 nucleotide sequence: TGTGCCAGCAGCTTAGATCGGGACTACTATGTCACTGAGCAGTTCTTC.

This clonotype was seen ten or more times. The chain couples TRBV20-1 to TRBJ2-5; D may correspond to TRBD1 or TRBD2 (7 bases each). V gave up 5 bases and J gave up 5 bases, with 18 bases separating them. Germline CDR1 is DFQATT and CDR2 is SNEGSKA (reference sequence). The CDR3 contains 14 residues. The CDR3 coding sequence is TGCAGTGCTCCCAAGACAGGGCGGGGGGAGACCCAGTACTTC. The encoded protein is CSAPKTGRGETQYF.

The J gene is TRBJ1-6, the V gene TRBV20-1; D perhaps matches TRBD1 (5 bases). Per the germline V gene, CDR1 is DFQATT and CDR2 is SNEGSKA (reference sequence). The CDR3 spans 14 residues. Trimming pared 6 bases from V and 7 bases from J, leaving 16 bases between. The CDR3 sequence is CSASHQGSNSPLHF. CDR3 DNA sequence: TGCAGTGCCTCTCATCAGGGATCAAATTCACCCCTCCACTTT.

This clonotype was seen only a few times. The V call is TRBV12-3 or TRBV12-4, the J call TRBJ2-7, with a weak D call TRBD2 (6 bases). The CDR3 is made up of 13 amino acids. The V and J ends lost 6 bases and 3 bases respectively, with 12 bases between them. Written as DNA, the CDR3 is TGTGCCAGCAGCACGGGACTGAACTACGAGCAGTACTTC. Translated, it gives CASSTGLNYEQYF.

This clonotype was picked up a small number of times. V is TRBV20-1 and J is TRBJ2-5, with 10 bases matching TRBD2. The junction had 10 bases not matched to a gene; V was cut back by 3 bases and J by 3 bases. Germline-derived CDR1 and CDR2 are DFQATT and SNEGSKA (reference sequence). The CDR3 sequence is 16 residues long. The DNA for the CDR3 is TGCAGTGCTAGTGCCTTGGGACTAGCGAGAGAAGAGACCCAGTACTTC. Amino acid sequence: CSASALGLAREETQYF.

This clonotype came up many times. This chain joins TRBV9 and TRBJ2-5; perhaps TRBD2 as D (5 bases). The V and J ends lost 6 bases and 2 bases respectively, with 11 bases between them. Germline assignment: CDR1 SGDLS and CDR2 YYNGEE. There are 13 residues in the CDR3. The CDR3 spells CASNGRGQETQYF. CDR3 in DNA: TGTGCCAGCAACGGACGGGGTCAAGAGACCCAGTACTTC. Together with reference TRBV9 and TRBJ2-5, the CDR3 gives the full variable domain: DSGVTQTPKHLITATGQRVTLRCSPRSGDLSVYWYQQSLDQGLQFLIQYYNGEERAKGNILERFSAQQFPDLHSELNLSSLELGDSALYFCASNGRGQETQYFGPGTRLLVL.

A note on this clonotype: Being one base from a much bigger clone, this may be a read error. V usage is TRBV20-1 and J usage is TRBJ2-1; 11 bases align to TRBD2. This CDR3 spans 17 amino acids. Germline V CDR1 and CDR2: DFQATT, SNEGSKA (reference sequence). Losses at the gene ends were 1 base for V and 5 bases for J; bases not matched to a gene: 10. CDR3 region: CSARGYATSGMHNEQFF. The CDR3 nucleotides are TGCAGTGCTAGAGGGTATGCGACTAGCGGGATGCACAATGAGCAGTTCTTC.

This clonotype was counted a few times. The genes are TRBV23-1 and TRBJ2-1; D tentatively reads TRBD1 or TRBD2 (5 bases each). TRBV23-1 is reported as an ORF; its role is uncertain. Trimming removed 0 bases at V and 1 base at J, with 13 bases between. There are 17 residues in the CDR3. Here the CDR3 DNA reads TGCGCCAGCAGTCAATCAGGTCGGGACGGGTCCTACAATGAGCAGTTCTTC. Amino acids: CASSQSGRDGSYNEQFF.

J is TRBJ1-3 and V is TRBV20-1; D is undetermined. The CDR3 consists of 15 residues. Germline V CDR1 and CDR2: DFQATT, SNEGSKA (reference sequence). V was shortened by 0 bases and J by 9 bases, with 18 bases between the two germline ends. CDR3 nucleotides: TGCAGTGCTAGAGATAACACGGCGGCGGTAGGCACCATATATTTT. It yields the protein CSARDNTAAVGTIYF.

This clonotype was counted ten times or more. This chain connects TRBV6-2 or TRBV6-3 to TRBJ2-5; D unresolved. Trimming pared 2 bases from V and 6 bases from J, leaving 13 bases between. The germline V gene has CDR1 MNHEY and CDR2 SVGEGT. This CDR3 has 14 amino acids. DNA for the CDR3: TGTGCCAGCAGTTACCCGGACCTTGGTCAGACCCAGTACTTC. Its translation is CASSYPDLGQTQYF.

This clonotype was counted between two and nine times. The chain's CDR3 is CAISPGQTNTGELFF. CDR3 bases: TGTGCCATCAGCCCGGGACAAACGAACACCGGGGAGCTGTTTTTT. V is TRBV10-3 and J is TRBJ2-2; perhaps TRBD1 as D (6 bases). This CDR3 comprises 15 residues. Per the germline V gene, CDR1 is ENHRY and CDR2 is SYGVKD. V was pared by 6 bases and J by 0 bases, with 11 bases between.

At least ten counts were recorded for this clonotype. This chain connects TRBV5-1 to TRBJ2-4; TRBD2 agrees at 8 bases. The CDR3 is 16 residues long. The J segment lost 2 bases and the V segment lost 3 bases, leaving 7 bases of the junction unmatched. CDR1 is SGHRS, CDR2 YFSETQ, per germline. The CDR3 coding sequence is TGCGCCAGCAGCTGGGTAGCGGGACCGCCCAAAAACATTCAGTACTTC. Its protein is CASSWVAGPPKNIQYF.

The chain couples TRBV20-1 to TRBJ2-2; D is unresolved. Trimming removed 6 bases at V and 5 bases at J, with 19 bases between. Germline lookup yields CDR1 DFQATT and CDR2 SNEGSKA (reference sequence). CDR3 size: 15 residues. The CDR3 spells CSALPEWSETGELFF. In DNA form, the CDR3 reads TGCAGTGCCCTACCCGAATGGTCTGAAACCGGGGAGCTGTTTTTT.

This clonotype occurred many times. The V call is TRBV20-1, the J call TRBJ2-3; TRBD2 matches at 16 bases. J lost 2 bases, V lost 6 bases, and 5 bases had no gene match. Germline CDR1 DFQATT, CDR2 SNEGSKA (reference sequence). The CDR3 sequence is 16 residues long. The CDR3 nucleotides are TGCAGTGCACGGGGACTAGCGGGAGGGTTCACAGATACGCAGTATTTT. This translates into CSARGLAGGFTDTQYF.